What follows is one T cell receptor (beta chain) and its context. Its antigen is not identified. Only in-frame clones appear in the TCRdb table, and some are missing; sequencing was by immunoSEQ multiplex PCR. The sample includes about 100,000 clones, around 87% of them seen just once. The CDR3 loop spans 15 amino acids. Germline CDR1 and CDR2: SGHVS and FQNEAQ. V lost 5 bases, J lost 6 bases, and 8 bases stayed unmatched. This entry is derived from a study of T cell responses to AZD1222 COVID-19 vaccine. Whole-study results and caveats: The CD4 TCRs associated with vaccination extended across spike and predominated at 160-218 and 743-854. Of the AZD1222 recipients, only 5 or 6 were seropositive at baseline. Among the donors, most were white British and more were female, and clonal diversity was possibly underestimated. Epitopes outside B.1.351 and B.1.1.7 mutated regions reportedly drew nearly half of spike TCRs.

The chain couples TRBV7-8 to TRBJ2-1, with 9 positions matching TRBD2. The TCR comes from an adult in good health. Here the sequenced sample was peripheral blood, taken on day 0 of MenACWY control vaccination. CDR3 nucleotide sequence: TGTGCCAGCAGCCAAAGCGGGGGGACCGGCAATGAGCAGTTCTTC. Translation: CASSQSGGTGNEQFF.